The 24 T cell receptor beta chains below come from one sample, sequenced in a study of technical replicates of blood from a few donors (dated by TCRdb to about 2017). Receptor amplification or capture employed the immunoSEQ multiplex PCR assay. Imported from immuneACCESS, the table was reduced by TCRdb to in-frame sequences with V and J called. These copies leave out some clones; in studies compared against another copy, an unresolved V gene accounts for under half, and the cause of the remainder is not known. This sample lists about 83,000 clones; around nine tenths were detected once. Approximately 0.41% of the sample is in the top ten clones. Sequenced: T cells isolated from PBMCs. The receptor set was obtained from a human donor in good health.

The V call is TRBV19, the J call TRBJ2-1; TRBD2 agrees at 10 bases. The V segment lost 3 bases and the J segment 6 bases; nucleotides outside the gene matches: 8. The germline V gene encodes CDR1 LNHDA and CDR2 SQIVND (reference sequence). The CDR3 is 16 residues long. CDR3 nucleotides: TGTGCCAGTAGTATCCAAGTCCTAGCGGGAGTCAATGAGCAGTTCTTC. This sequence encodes CASSIQVLAGVNEQFF. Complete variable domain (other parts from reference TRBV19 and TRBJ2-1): DGGITQSPKYLFRKEGQNVTLSCEQNLNHDAMYWYRQDPGQGLRLIYYSQIVNDFQKGDIAEGYSVSREKKESFPLTVTSAQKNPTAFYLCASSIQVLAGVNEQFFGPGTRLTVL.

Here the CDR3 DNA reads TGTGCCAGCAGTTACTCTGTTACAGGGGTGGTGGAAGCTTTCTTT. It translates to CASSYSVTGVVEAFF. The chain is built from TRBV6-5 and TRBJ1-1; 7 bases fit TRBD1. J was trimmed by 8 bases and V by 0 bases; bases with no gene match: 9. CDR3 size: 15 residues. From germline, CDR1 is MNHEY and CDR2 SVGAGI.

The CDR3 spells CASSLGRADTQYF. In nucleotides, the CDR3 is TGTGCCAGCAGCTTGGGCAGGGCAGATACGCAGTATTTT. The rearrangement uses TRBV5-4 and TRBJ2-3, with D maybe TRBD1 (5 bases). CDR3 length equals 13 residues. V lost 0 bases, J lost 4 bases, and 6 bases lay in between. Germline V gene sequence: CDR1 SGHNT, CDR2 YYREEE (reference sequence).

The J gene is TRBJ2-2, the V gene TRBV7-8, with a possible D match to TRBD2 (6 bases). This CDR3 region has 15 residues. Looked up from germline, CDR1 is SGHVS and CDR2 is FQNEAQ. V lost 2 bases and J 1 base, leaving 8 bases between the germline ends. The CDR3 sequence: CASSLFSGNTGELFF. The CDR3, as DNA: TGTGCCAGCAGCTTATTTAGCGGGAACACCGGGGAGCTGTTTTTT.

The CDR3 sequence is CASRGLSTDTQYF. The CDR3 nucleotides read TGCGCCAGCAGGGGGCTAAGCACAGATACGCAGTATTTT. This chain links TRBV5-1 with TRBJ2-3; D is perhaps TRBD1 (5 bases). The CDR3 extends over 13 amino acids. Trimming took 5 bases from V and 0 from J, leaving 7 bases between them. Per the germline V gene, CDR1 is SGHRS and CDR2 is YFSETQ.

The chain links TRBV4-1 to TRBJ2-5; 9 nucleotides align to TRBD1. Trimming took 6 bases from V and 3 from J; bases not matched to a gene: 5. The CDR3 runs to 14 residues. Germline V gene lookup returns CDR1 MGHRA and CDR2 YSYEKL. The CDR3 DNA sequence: TGCGCCAGCAGTTCCGGGACAGGGAAAGAGACCCAGTACTTC. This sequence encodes CASSSGTGKETQYF.

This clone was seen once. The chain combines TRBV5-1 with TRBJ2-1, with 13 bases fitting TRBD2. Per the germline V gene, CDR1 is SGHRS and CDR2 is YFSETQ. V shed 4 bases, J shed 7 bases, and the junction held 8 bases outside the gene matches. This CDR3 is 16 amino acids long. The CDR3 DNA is TGCGCCAGCAGCCAACTAGCGGGAGGGTTTGGGAATGAGCAGTTCTTC. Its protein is CASSQLAGGFGNEQFF.

The CDR3 coding sequence is TGTGCCAGCAGTCAGGATAGTTCTGGAAACACCATATATTTT. This gives the protein CASSQDSSGNTIYF. The chain uses TRBV28 and TRBJ1-3; D unresolved. CDR1 is MDHEN, CDR2 SYDVKM, per germline. V shed 5 bases and J shed 1 base, with 9 bases lying between them. The length of the CDR3 is 14 residues.

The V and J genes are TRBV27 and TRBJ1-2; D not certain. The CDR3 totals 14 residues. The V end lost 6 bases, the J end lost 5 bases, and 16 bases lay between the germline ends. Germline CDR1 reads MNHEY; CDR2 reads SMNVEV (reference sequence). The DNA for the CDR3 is TGTGCCAGCAGCCCTTCCCAGCGAAAGTATGGCTACACCTTC. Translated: CASSPSQRKYGYTF.

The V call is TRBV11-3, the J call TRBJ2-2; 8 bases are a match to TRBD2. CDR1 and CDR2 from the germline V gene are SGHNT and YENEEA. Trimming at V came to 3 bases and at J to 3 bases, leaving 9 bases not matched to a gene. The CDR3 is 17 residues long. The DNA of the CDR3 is TGTGCCAGCAGCTTTGTCTCGGGGGGGGGTTACACCGGGGAGCTGTTTTTT. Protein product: CASSFVSGGGYTGELFF.

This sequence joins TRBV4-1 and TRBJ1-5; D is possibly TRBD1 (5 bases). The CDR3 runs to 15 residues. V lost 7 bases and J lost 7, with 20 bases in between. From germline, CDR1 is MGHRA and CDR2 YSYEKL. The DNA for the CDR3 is TGCGCCAGCAATAGAGACGGGGGTTCGGCCCAGCCCCAGCATTTT. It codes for CASNRDGGSAQPQHF.

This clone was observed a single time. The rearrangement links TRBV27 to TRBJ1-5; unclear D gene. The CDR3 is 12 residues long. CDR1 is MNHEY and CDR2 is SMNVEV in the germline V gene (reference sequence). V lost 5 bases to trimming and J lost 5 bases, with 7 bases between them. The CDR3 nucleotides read TGTGCCAGCAGTCTTTTCCATCAGCCCCAGCATTTT. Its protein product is CASSLFHQPQHF.

CDR3 in amino acids: CASSQDNRGDTEAFF. In DNA, the CDR3 is TGCGCCAGCAGCCAAGATAACAGGGGCGACACTGAAGCTTTCTTT. The chain carries TRBV4-1 and TRBJ1-1; 7 nucleotides agree with TRBD1. There are 15 residues in the CDR3. Germline V gene data show CDR1 as MGHRA and CDR2 as YSYEKL. The junction had 4 bases not matched to a gene; V was cut back by 0 bases and J by 3 bases.

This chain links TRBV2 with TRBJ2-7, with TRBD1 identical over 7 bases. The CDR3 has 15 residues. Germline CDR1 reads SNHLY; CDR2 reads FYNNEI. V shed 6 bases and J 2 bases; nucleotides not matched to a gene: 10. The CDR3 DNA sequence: TGTGCCAGCAGGGTAGGAACAGGGGCGGCCTACGAGCAGTACTTC. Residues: CASRVGTGAAYEQYF.

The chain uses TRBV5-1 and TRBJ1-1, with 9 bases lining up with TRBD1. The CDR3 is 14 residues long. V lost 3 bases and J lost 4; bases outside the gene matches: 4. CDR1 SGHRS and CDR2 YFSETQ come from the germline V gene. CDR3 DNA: TGCGCCAGCAGCTCGGGACAGGGAGGCACTGAAGCTTTCTTT. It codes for CASSSGQGGTEAFF. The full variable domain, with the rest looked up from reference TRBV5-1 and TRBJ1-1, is KAGVTQTPRYLIKTRGQQVTLSCSPISGHRSVSWYQQTPGQGLQFLFEYFSETQRNKGNFPGRFSGRQFSNSRSEMNVSTLELGDSALYLCASSSGQGGTEAFFGQGTRLTVV.

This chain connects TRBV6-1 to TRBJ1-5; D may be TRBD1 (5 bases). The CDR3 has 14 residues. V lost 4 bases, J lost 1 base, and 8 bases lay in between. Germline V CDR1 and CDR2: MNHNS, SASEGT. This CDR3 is CASSGQKSNQPQHF. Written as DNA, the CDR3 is TGTGCCAGCAGTGGACAGAAGAGCAATCAGCCCCAGCATTTT.

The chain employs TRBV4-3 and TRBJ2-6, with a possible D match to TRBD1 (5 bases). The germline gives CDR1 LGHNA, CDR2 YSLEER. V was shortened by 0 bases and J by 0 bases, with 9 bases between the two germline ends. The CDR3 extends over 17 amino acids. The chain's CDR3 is CASSQDLGVSGANVLTF. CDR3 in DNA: TGCGCCAGCAGCCAAGATCTAGGGGTCTCTGGGGCCAACGTCCTGACTTTC.

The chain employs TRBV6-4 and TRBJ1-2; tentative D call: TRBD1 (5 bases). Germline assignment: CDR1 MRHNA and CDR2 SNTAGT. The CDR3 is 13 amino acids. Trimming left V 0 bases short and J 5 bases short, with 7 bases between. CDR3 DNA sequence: TGTGCCAGCAGTGACTCCGCAGGGTATGGCTACACCTTC. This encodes CASSDSAGYGYTF.

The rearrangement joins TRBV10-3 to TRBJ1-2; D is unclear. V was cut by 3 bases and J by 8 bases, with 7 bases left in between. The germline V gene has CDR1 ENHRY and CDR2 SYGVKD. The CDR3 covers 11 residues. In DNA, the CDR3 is TGTGCCATCAGTGATGTACGGGGCTACACCTTC. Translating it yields CAISDVRGYTF.

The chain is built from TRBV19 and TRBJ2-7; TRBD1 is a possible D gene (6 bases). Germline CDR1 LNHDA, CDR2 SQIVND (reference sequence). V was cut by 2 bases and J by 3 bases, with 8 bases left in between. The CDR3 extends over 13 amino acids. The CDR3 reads CASSIRDNYEQYF. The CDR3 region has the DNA TGTGCCAGTAGTATAAGGGACAACTACGAGCAGTACTTC. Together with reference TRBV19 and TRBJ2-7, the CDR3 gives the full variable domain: DGGITQSPKYLFRKEGQNVTLSCEQNLNHDAMYWYRQDPGQGLRLIYYSQIVNDFQKGDIAEGYSVSREKKESFPLTVTSAQKNPTAFYLCASSIRDNYEQYFGPGTRLTVT.

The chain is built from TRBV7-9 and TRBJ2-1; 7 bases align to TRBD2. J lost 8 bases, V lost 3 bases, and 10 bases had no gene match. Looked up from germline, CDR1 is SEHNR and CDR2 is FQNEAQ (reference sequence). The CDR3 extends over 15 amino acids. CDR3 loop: CASSLEASGVHEQFF. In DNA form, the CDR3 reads TGTGCCAGCAGCTTGGAGGCTAGCGGCGTCCATGAGCAGTTCTTC.

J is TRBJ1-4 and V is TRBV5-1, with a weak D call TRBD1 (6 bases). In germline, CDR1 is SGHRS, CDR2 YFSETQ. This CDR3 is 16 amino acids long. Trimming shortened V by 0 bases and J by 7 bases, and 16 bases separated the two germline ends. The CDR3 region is CASSLAETGLVEKLFF. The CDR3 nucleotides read TGCGCCAGCAGCTTGGCGGAGACAGGATTGGTTGAAAAACTGTTTTTT.

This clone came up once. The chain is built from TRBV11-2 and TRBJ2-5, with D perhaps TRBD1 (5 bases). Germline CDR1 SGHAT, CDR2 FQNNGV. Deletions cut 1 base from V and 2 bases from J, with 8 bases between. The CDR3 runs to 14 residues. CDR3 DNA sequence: TGTGCCAGCAGCTTAGTTAGGGGACAAGAGACCCAGTACTTC. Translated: CASSLVRGQETQYF.

The CDR3, as DNA: TGTGCCAGCAGTGACAACGGAGGACCCTACGAGCAGTACTTC. Its protein is CASSDNGGPYEQYF. The chain joins TRBV6-1 to TRBJ2-7; tentatively, D is TRBD2 (5 bases). Germline V gene sequence: CDR1 MNHNS, CDR2 SASEGT. This CDR3 contains 14 residues. The V gene lost 3 bases and the J gene lost 2 bases, with 11 bases spanning the gap.